The 12 T cell receptor beta chains presented below share a single source sample, sequenced in a study of OX40 agonist ivuxolimab in advanced cancers. The repertoire was sequenced with immunoSEQ multiplex PCR; TCRdb's copy has only in-frame clones and lacks some. Counted here are tens of thousands of clones, 88% occurring once; the ten biggest clones make up 6.5% to 9%. Sequencing was performed on CD4+ or CD8+ T cells sorted from blood, taken in a trial of the OX40 agonist ivuxolimab. All receptors derive from an adult with an advanced solid tumor such as melanoma, head and neck, liver or kidney cancer.

In its sample, this clone was seen a few times. The chain has TRBV6-5 and TRBJ2-7; maybe TRBD2 (7 bases). Trimming left V 0 bases short and J 2 bases short, with 14 bases between. The CDR3 runs 16 residues. Per the germline V gene, CDR1 is MNHEY and CDR2 is SVGAGI. The CDR3 loop is CASSYSGGALTYEQYF. The CDR3 DNA follows: TGTGCCAGCAGTTACTCTGGGGGGGCTTTGACCTACGAGCAGTACTTC.

The V and J genes are TRBV27 and TRBJ1-1; TRBD1 might be the D (6 bases). The CDR3 runs 13 residues. The germline CDR1 and CDR2 sequences are MNHEY and SMNVEV (reference sequence). V was cut by 6 bases and J by 4 bases, with 12 bases left in between. Here the CDR3 reads CASRAGGRTEAFF. The CDR3 coding sequence is TGTGCCAGCAGGGCGGGGGGGCGCACTGAAGCTTTCTTT.

The count of this clone is one. The J gene is TRBJ2-4, the V gene TRBV19, with D perhaps matching TRBD2 (7 bases). The V gene's germline CDR1 is LNHDA and CDR2 SQIVND (reference sequence). The CDR3 sequence is 14 residues long. Trimming pared 2 bases from V and 6 bases from J, leaving 11 bases between. The CDR3: CASSIQGRGNIQYF. The CDR3 DNA sequence: TGTGCCAGTAGTATACAGGGGAGGGGAAACATTCAGTACTTC.

This clone was counted a single time. The chain has TRBV6-5 and TRBJ2-5; no clear D gene. Trimming removed 5 bases at V and 2 bases at J, with 3 bases between. The CDR3 has 11 amino acids. Germline V gives CDR1 MNHEY, CDR2 SVGAGI. The CDR3 is CASSPQETQYF. CDR3 nucleotides: TGTGCCAGCAGTCCGCAAGAGACCCAGTACTTC.

This clone was counted only a few times. The gene calls are TRBV5-1 and TRBJ1-5, with TRBD1 as a possible D gene (5 bases). The germline gives CDR1 SGHRS, CDR2 YFSETQ. The CDR3 length is 13 residues. V lost 7 bases and J 4 bases, leaving 12 bases between the germline ends. In DNA, the CDR3 is TGCGCCAGCGCCCTGGACATAAATCAGCCCCAGCATTTT. This translates into CASALDINQPQHF. Complete variable domain (other parts from reference TRBV5-1 and TRBJ1-5): KAGVTQTPRYLIKTRGQQVTLSCSPISGHRSVSWYQQTPGQGLQFLFEYFSETQRNKGNFPGRFSGRQFSNSRSEMNVSTLELGDSALYLCASALDINQPQHFGDGTRLSIL.

This clone is a singleton in its sample. The chain recombines TRBV5-1 with TRBJ2-7; D could derive from TRBD1 or TRBD2 (5 bases each). Trimming took 6 bases from V and 6 from J, leaving 22 bases between them. The germline gives CDR1 SGHRS, CDR2 YFSETQ. The CDR3 consists of 15 residues. The CDR3 here is CASTPTGRIFGEQYF. CDR3 bases: TGCGCCAGCACACCAACGGGACGGATCTTCGGCGAGCAGTACTTC.

The gene calls are TRBV28 and TRBJ2-1; a possible D gene is TRBD1 (5 bases). The CDR3 runs to 17 residues. Germline loops: CDR1 MDHEN, CDR2 SYDVKM. V was clipped by 6 bases and J by 0 bases, with 18 bases between them. The CDR3 DNA reads TGTGCCAGCAGCTCCAAGGGCGCCGACAGCTCCTACAATGAGCAGTTCTTC. It encodes CASSSKGADSSYNEQFF.

In its sample, this clone was seen once. V and J are TRBV18 and TRBJ2-7; D gene unclear. This CDR3 is built from 13 residues. The V end lost 0 bases, the J end lost 9 bases, and 12 bases lay between the germline ends. From germline, CDR1 is KGHSH and CDR2 LQKENI. The CDR3 here is CASSPPVGLWQYF. The CDR3 nucleotides are TGTGCCAGCTCACCACCGGTAGGGCTGTGGCAGTACTTC.

The genes are TRBV7-8 and TRBJ2-7; 10 nucleotides agree with TRBD2. Germline loops: CDR1 SGHVS, CDR2 FQNEAQ. This CDR3 has 18 amino acids. V lost 1 base, J lost 3 bases, and 12 bases stayed unmatched. This chain's CDR3 is CASSLDLASGSSGYEQYF. The DNA of the CDR3 is TGTGCCAGCAGCTTAGATCTAGCTAGCGGGAGTTCCGGCTACGAGCAGTACTTC.

This clone has only a few counts. The chain couples TRBV18 to TRBJ2-7; 8 bases map to TRBD2. Looked up from germline, CDR1 is KGHSH and CDR2 is LQKENI. J was trimmed by 4 bases and V by 0 bases; bases with no gene match: 8. The CDR3 consists of 16 residues. The chain's CDR3 is CASSPPGAGVLYEQYF. In DNA, the CDR3 is TGTGCCAGCTCACCACCGGGAGCGGGAGTCTTATACGAGCAGTACTTC.

The V call is TRBV9, the J call TRBJ2-7; D not certain. Germline lookup yields CDR1 SGDLS and CDR2 YYNGEE. This CDR3 has 13 residues. Trimming took off 0 bases at V and 12 bases at J, with 16 bases between the two ends. In DNA, the CDR3 is TGTGCCAGCAGCGTAGATGATTCCTTTGGAGTGTACTTC. This translates into CASSVDDSFGVYF. The full variable domain, its missing parts supplied by reference TRBV9 and TRBJ2-7, is DSGVTQTPKHLITATGQRVTLRCSPRSGDLSVYWYQQSLDQGLQFLIQYYNGEERAKGNILERFSAQQFPDLHSELNLSSLELGDSALYFCASSVDDSFGVYFGPGTRLTVT.

The CDR3 coding sequence is TGTGCCAGCAGCCTAAGGGACAGGGGAGGCTACACCTTC. Protein product: CASSLRDRGGYTF. The genes are TRBV7-8 and TRBJ1-2; 10 positions agree with TRBD1. Germline V gives CDR1 SGHVS, CDR2 FQNEAQ. The CDR3 extends over 13 amino acids. The junction had 5 bases not matched to a gene; V was cut back by 5 bases and J by 8 bases.